The entry below gives a single T cell receptor (beta chain) sequence along with its context. The data stem from a study of blood T cell repertoires in COVID-19. Study details: COVID-19 samples collected from the United States, Italy and Spain covered acute and convalescent phases.

Recruits, aged roughly 18 to 89 years, lived in 24 US areas. This CDR3 is 15 amino acids long. V was shortened by 5 bases and J by 4 bases, with 16 bases between the two germline ends. CDR1 is SGHTA, CDR2 FQGTGA, per germline. Source study methods: For nucleated cells, counts were estimated from reference gene primer amplification. Here immunoSEQ multiplex PCR was the method, and the copy in TCRdb shows in-frame clones only, minus some. The DNA was the basis for D and trimming; V, J and clone size are from that table. Here the sample spans approximately 490,000 clones, 75% to 90% being singletons. The receptor's source is a woman between 18 and 29 years old who had recovered from COVID-19. Source material: PBMCs or T cells enriched from blood (not recorded which). J is TRBJ2-3 and V is TRBV7-3, with a tentative D call TRBD1 (6 bases). The CDR3 protein is CASSPGQPAADTQYF. DNA of the CDR3: TGTGCCAGCAGCCCAGGACAGCCCGCGGCAGATACGCAGTATTTT.